This is a list of T cell receptor beta chains from one sample in a study of shared clonotypes between healthy human individuals. Measured with immunoSEQ multiplex PCR; TCRdb has only the in-frame clones, and not every one. The profile shows a few million clones, around 95% of them singletons. The specimen sequenced was naive CD4+ T cells sorted from blood. These receptor sequences come from a young man in good health. CDR3s leave out the opening cysteine and the closing phenylalanine or tryptophan.

V gene: TRBV5-1
CDR3 protein: ASSNRTSGGAAGEQY

V gene: TRBV5-1
CDR3 protein: ASSLGTNEKLF

V gene: TRBV4-1
CDR3 protein: ASSQDGGAGANVLT

V gene: TRBV5-1
CDR3 protein: ASSQTGSSYNEQF

V gene: TRBV28
CDR3 protein: ASGTQGASGNTIY

V gene: TRBV13
CDR3 protein: ASSLAGGLYNEQF

V gene: TRBV7-2
CDR3 protein: ASSLAGGRETQY

V gene: TRBV19
CDR3 protein: ASSTLAFPNTGELF

V gene: TRBV5-4
CDR3 protein: ASSLSAGVETQY

V gene: TRBV30
CDR3 protein: AWSITGDNSPLH

V gene: TRBV11-2
CDR3 protein: ASRDRDMNTEAF

V gene: TRBV27
CDR3 protein: ASSLDRARGYT

V gene: TRBV25-1
CDR3 protein: ASSETSTDTQY

V gene: TRBV10-3
CDR3 protein: AISESTATNEKLF

V gene: TRBV19
CDR3 protein: ASSGQGMGTDTQY

V gene: TRBV5-6
CDR3 protein: ASSPDRMGSYEQY

V gene: TRBV10-3
CDR3 protein: AIKSGSYEQY

V gene: TRBV25-1
CDR3 protein: ASSIMTSGTLDTQY

V gene: TRBV28
CDR3 protein: ASSMDRVNTGELF

V gene: TRBV5-1
CDR3 protein: ASSLEAYPTSTDTQY

V gene: TRBV5-8
CDR3 protein: ASSVDWTNNSPLH

V gene: TRBV6-1
CDR3 protein: ASIKEGYEQY

V gene: TRBV25-1
CDR3 protein: ASSGRPGGPGTQY

V gene: TRBV7-9
CDR3 protein: ASSPGLAGYNEQF

V gene: TRBV18
CDR3 protein: ASSPPNAAGGGRF

V gene: TRBV10-3
CDR3 protein: AISESQGFFEKLF

V gene: TRBV2
CDR3 protein: ASSEGAAEQY

V gene: TRBV4-1
CDR3 protein: ASSQVVSSGANVLT

V gene: TRBV2
CDR3 protein: ASNDYSNQPQH

V gene: TRBV5-1
CDR3 protein: ASSSGGANTGELF

V gene: TRBV6-5
CDR3 protein: ASNPGTGGDETQY

V gene: TRBV10-3
CDR3 protein: AISSQGYGYT

V gene: TRBV7-2
CDR3 protein: ASSLERDSPLH

V gene: TRBV5-1
CDR3 protein: ASNQGIGETQY

V gene: TRBV11-2
CDR3 protein: ASSFELFADTQY

V gene: TRBV29-1
CDR3 protein: SVLSGANTGELF

V gene: TRBV5-1
CDR3 protein: ASSLGVGDTGELF

V gene: TRBV9
CDR3 protein: ASSSRTGVNIQY

V gene: TRBV5-8
CDR3 protein: ASSGQGTDTQY

V gene: TRBV6-1
CDR3 protein: ASSGGTGTYGYT

V gene: TRBV19
CDR3 protein: ASSMGRWRDGYGYT

V gene: TRBV30
CDR3 protein: AWSDLVRRGEAKNIQY